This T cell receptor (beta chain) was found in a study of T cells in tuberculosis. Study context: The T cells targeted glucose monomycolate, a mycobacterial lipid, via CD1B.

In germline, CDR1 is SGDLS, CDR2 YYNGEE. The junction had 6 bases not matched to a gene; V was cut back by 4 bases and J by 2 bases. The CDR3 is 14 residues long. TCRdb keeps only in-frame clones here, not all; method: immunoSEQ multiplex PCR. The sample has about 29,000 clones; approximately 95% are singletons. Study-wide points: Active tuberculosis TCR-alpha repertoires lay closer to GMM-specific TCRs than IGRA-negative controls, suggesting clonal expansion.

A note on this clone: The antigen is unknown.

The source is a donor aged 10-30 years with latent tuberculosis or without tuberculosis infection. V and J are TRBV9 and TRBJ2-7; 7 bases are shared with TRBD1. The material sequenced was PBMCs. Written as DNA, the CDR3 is TGTGCCAGCAGCACAGACAGGGTACCCTACGAGCAGTACTTC. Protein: CASSTDRVPYEQYF.